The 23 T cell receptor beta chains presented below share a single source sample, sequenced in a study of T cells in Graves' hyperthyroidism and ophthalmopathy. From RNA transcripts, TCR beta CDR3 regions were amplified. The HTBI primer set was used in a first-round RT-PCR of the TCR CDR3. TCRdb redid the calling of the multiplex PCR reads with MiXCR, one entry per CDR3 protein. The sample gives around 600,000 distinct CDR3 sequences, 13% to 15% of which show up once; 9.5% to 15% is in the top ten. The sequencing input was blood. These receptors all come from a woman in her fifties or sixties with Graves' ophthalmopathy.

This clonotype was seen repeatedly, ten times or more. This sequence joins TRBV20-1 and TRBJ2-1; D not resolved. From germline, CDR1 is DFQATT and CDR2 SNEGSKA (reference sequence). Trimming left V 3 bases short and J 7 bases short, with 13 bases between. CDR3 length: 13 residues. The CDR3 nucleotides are TGCAGTGCTAGCGGGTCTAGGTTGAATGAGCAGTTCTTC. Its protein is CSASGSRLNEQFF.

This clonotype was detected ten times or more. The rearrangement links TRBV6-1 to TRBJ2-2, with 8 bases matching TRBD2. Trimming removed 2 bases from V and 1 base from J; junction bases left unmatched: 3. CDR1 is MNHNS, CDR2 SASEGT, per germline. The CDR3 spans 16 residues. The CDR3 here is CASSERGGKNTGELFF. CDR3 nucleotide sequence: TGTGCCAGCAGTGAACGGGGGGGGAAGAACACCGGGGAGCTGTTTTTT.

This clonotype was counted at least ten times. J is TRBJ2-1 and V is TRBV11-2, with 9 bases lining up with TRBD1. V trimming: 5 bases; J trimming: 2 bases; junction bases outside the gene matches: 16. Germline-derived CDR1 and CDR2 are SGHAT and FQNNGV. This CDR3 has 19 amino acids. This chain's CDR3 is CASSNDPGTGRGAYNEQFF. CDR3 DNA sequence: TGTGCCAGCAGCAATGATCCCGGGACAGGGAGGGGAGCCTACAATGAGCAGTTCTTC.

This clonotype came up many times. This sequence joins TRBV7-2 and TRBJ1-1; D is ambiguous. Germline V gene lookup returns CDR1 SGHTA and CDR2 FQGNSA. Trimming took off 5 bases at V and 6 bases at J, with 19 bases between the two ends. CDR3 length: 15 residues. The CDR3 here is CASSPEIYLSAEAFF. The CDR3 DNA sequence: TGTGCCAGCAGCCCAGAGATATACCTCTCGGCTGAAGCTTTCTTT.

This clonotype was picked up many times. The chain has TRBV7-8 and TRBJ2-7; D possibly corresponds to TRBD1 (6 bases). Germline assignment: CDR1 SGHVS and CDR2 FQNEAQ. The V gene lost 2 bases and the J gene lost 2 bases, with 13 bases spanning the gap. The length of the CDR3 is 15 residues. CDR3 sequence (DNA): TGTGCCAGCAGCTTATTACAGGGCACCCCCTACGAGCAGTACTTC. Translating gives CASSLLQGTPYEQYF.

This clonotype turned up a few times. Written as DNA, the CDR3 is TGTGCCAGCAGCCATGAGGACACGAGCTCCTACAATGAGCAGTTCTTC. Translating gives CASSHEDTSSYNEQFF. The V and J genes are TRBV4-2 and TRBJ2-1, with D maybe TRBD1 (5 bases). Looked up from germline, CDR1 is LGHNA and CDR2 is YNFKEQ. The CDR3 length is 16 residues. Between the trimmed V and J ends, which lost 3 bases and 0 bases, there was a span of 12 bases.

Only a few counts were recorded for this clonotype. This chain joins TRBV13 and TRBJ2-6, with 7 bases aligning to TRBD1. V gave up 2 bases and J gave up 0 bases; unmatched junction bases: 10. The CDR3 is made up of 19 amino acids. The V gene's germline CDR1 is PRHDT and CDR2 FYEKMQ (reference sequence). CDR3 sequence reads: CASSLRVDRLSSGANVLTF. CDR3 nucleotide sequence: TGTGCCAGCAGCTTAAGGGTGGACAGGCTCTCCTCTGGGGCCAACGTCCTGACTTTC.

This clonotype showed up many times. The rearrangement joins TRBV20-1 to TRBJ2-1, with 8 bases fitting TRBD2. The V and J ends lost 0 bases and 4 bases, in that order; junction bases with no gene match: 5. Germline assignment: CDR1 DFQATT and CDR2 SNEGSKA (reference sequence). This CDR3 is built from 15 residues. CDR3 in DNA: TGCAGTGCTAGAGACGGGACTAGAGAGTACAATGAGCAGTTCTTC. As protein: CSARDGTREYNEQFF.

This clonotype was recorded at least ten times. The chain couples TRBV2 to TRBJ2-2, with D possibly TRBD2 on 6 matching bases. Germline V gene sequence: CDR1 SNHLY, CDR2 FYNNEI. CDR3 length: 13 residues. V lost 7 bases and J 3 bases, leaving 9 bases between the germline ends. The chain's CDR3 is CASTPGDTGELFF. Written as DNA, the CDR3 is TGTGCCAGCACCCCGGGGGACACCGGGGAGCTGTTTTTT.

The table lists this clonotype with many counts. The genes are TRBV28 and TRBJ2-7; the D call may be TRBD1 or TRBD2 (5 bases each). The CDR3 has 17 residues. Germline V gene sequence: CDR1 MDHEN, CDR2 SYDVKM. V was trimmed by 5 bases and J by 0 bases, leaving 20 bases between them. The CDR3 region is CASSHPTGTTISYEQYF. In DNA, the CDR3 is TGTGCCAGCAGTCACCCCACCGGGACCACTATCTCCTACGAGCAGTACTTC.

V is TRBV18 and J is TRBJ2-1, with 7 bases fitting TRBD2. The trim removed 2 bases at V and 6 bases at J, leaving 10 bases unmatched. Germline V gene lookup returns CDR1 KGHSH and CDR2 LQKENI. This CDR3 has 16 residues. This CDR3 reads CASSPMAGALGNEQFF. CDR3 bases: TGTGCCAGCTCACCAATGGCGGGAGCGCTTGGCAATGAGCAGTTCTTC.

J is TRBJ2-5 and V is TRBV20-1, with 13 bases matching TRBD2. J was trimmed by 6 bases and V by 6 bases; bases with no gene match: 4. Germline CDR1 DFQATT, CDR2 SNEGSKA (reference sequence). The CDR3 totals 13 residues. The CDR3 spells CSAPGLAGQTQYF. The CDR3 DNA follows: TGCAGTGCACCGGGACTAGCGGGACAGACCCAGTACTTC.

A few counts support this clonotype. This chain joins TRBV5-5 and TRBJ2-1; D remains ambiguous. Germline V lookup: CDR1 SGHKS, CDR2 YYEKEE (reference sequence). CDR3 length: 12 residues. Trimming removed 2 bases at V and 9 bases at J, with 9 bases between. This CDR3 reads CASSLTGFEQFF. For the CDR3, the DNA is TGTGCCAGCAGCTTAACGGGTTTTGAGCAGTTCTTC.

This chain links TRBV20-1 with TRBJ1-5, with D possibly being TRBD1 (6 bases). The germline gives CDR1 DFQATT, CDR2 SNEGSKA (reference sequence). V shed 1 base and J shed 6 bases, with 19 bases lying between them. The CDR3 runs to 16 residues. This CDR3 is CSARAGQIPPSQPQHF. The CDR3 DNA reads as TGCAGTGCTAGAGCTGGACAGATACCCCCTTCTCAGCCCCAGCATTTT.

CDR3 coding DNA: TGTGCCAGCAGCCTCCCCATGGGGCGATACAATGAGCAGTTCTTC. Translation gives CASSLPMGRYNEQFF. The chain links TRBV11-3 to TRBJ2-1; tentatively, D is TRBD1 (5 bases). Germline CDR1 is SGHNT and CDR2 is YENEEA. V lost 5 bases and J lost 4, with 15 bases in between. This CDR3 contains 15 residues.

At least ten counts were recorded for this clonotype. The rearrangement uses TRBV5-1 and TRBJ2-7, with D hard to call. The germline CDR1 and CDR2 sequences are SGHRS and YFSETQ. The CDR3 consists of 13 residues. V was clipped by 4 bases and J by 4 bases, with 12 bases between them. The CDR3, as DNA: TGCGCCAGCAGCGGCGGCCATGGGTACGAGCAGTACTTC. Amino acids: CASSGGHGYEQYF.

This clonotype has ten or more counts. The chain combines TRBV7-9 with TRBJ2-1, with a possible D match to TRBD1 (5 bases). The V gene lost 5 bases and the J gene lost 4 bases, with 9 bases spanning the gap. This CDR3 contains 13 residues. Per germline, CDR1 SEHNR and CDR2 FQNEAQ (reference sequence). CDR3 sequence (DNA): TGTGCCAGCAGCAAGACAGAGTACAATGAGCAGTTCTTC. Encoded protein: CASSKTEYNEQFF. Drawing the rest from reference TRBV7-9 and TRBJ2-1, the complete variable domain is DTGVSQNPRHKITKRGQNVTFRCDPISEHNRLYWYRQTLGQGPEFLTYFQNEAQLEKSRLLSDRFSAERPKGSFSTLEIQRTEQGDSAMYLCASSKTEYNEQFFGPGTRLTVL.

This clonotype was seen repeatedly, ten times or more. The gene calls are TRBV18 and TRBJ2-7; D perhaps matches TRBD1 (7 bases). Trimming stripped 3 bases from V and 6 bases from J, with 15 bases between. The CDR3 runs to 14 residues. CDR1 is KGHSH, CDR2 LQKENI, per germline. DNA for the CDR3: TGTGCCAGCTCACCTCTCGACAGGGAGGCCGAGCAGTACTTC. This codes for CASSPLDREAEQYF. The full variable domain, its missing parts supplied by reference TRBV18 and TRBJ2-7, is NAGVMQNPRHLVRRRGQEARLRCSPMKGHSHVYWYRQLPEEGLKFMVYLQKENIIDESGMPKERFSAEFPKEGPSILRIQQVVRGDSAAYFCASSPLDREAEQYFGPGTRLTVT.

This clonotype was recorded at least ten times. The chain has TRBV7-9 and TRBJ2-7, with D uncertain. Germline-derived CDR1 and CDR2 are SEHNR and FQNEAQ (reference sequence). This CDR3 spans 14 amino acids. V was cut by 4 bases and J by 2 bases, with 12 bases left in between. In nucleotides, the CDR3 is TGTGCCAGCAGCTCGCCGGCGCGCGCCTACGAGCAGTACTTC. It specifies CASSSPARAYEQYF.

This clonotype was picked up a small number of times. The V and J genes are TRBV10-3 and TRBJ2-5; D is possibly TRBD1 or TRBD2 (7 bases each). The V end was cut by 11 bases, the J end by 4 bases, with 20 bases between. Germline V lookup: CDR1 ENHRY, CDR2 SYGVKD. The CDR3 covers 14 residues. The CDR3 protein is CASTAQGGRETQYF. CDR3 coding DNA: TGTGCCTCTACAGCCCAGGGGGGGCGAGAGACCCAGTACTTC.

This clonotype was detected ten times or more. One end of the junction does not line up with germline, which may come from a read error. The CDR3 loop is CASSEGGSGKGETQYF. The CDR3 nucleotides read TGTGCCAGCAGCGAAGGCGGTAGCGGGAAGGGAGAGACCCAGTACTTC. The chain couples TRBV2 to TRBJ2-5; 8 bases agree with TRBD2. Germline assignment: CDR1 SNHLY and CDR2 FYNNEI. The CDR3 totals 16 residues.

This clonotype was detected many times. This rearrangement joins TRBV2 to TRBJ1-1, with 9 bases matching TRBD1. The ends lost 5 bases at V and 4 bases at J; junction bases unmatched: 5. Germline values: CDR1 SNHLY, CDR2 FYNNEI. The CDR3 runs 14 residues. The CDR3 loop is CASSYGTGSTEAFF. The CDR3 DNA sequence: TGTGCCAGCAGTTACGGGACAGGGTCCACTGAAGCTTTCTTT.

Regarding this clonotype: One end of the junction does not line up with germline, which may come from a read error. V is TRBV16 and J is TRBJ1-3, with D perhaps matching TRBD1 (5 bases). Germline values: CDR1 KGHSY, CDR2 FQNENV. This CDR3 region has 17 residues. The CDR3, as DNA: TGTGCCAGCAGCCAATCTCCAGGACACTACTCTGGAAGCACCATATATTTT. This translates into CASSQSPGHYSGSTIYF.